A selection of T cell receptor beta chains follows, all from one sample in a study of T-cell memory formation after mild COVID-19. TCRdb reprocessed the 5' RACE reads via MiXCR and lists one record per CDR3 protein. This repertoire shows about 620,000 distinct CDR3 sequences, around 17% found once; its top ten account for about 12%. Sequencing used PBMCs or a T cell subset sorted from them (not recorded which). The receptors were gathered from an adult woman who had mild COVID-19 (a few samples of this study predate the infection). Cell type and time point are not known. The CDR3 runs from the conserved cysteine through the conserved F or W. The order of the fields is V gene, D gene, clone size, J gene, CDR3 DNA, CDR3 protein. A D gene is named only where the DNA matches it firmly. Size tells how often a clone was seen (once, few, many) or the class of an expanded clone, and some rows leave it out.

v_gene: TRBV7-8
d_gene: TRBD2
abundance: NA
j_gene: TRBJ2-5
CDR3nt: TGTGCCAGCAGCTTAGTGGGGGGACTAGCGGGAGCAGTGGAAGAGACCCAGTACTTC
CDR3aa: CASSLVGGLAGAVEETQYF

v_gene: TRBV7-2
d_gene: NA
abundance: many
j_gene: TRBJ2-1
CDR3nt: TGTGCCAGCAGCTTAGTCGGGAGAGGTAACAATGAGCAGTTCTTC
CDR3aa: CASSLVGRGNNEQFF

v_gene: TRBV10-3
d_gene: TRBD1
abundance: few
j_gene: TRBJ2-1
CDR3nt: TGTGCCATCAGTGTTTCCGGGACAGTGAATGAGCAGTTCTTC
CDR3aa: CAISVSGTVNEQFF

v_gene: TRBV7-9
d_gene: NA
abundance: few
j_gene: TRBJ2-1
CDR3nt: TGTGCCAGCAGCTTGCGGCTTTTTGGCAATGAGCAGTTCTTC
CDR3aa: CASSLRLFGNEQFF

v_gene: TRBV29-1
d_gene: NA
abundance: NA
j_gene: TRBJ2-7
CDR3nt: TGCAGCGTCGCCCATAGTGTGTACGAGCAGTACTTC
CDR3aa: CSVAHSVYEQYF

v_gene: TRBV7-9
d_gene: TRBD2
abundance: few
j_gene: TRBJ2-3
CDR3nt: TGTGCCAGCAGCCCTAGCGGGGGTAACACAGATACGCAGTATTTT
CDR3aa: CASSPSGGNTDTQYF

v_gene: TRBV7-9
d_gene: TRBD1
abundance: NA
j_gene: TRBJ2-7
CDR3nt: TGTGCCAGCAGCCCCGACGGACAGGGACTGAGGCACGAGCAGTACTTC
CDR3aa: CASSPDGQGLRHEQYF

v_gene: TRBV7-9
d_gene: NA
abundance: few
j_gene: TRBJ2-2
CDR3nt: TGTGGACAGGATTCTACCGGGGAGCTGTTTTTT
CDR3aa: CGQDSTGELFF

v_gene: TRBV20-1
d_gene: TRBD2
abundance: NA
j_gene: TRBJ2-5
CDR3nt: TGCAGTGCCGGACTAGCGGGAGTTGAGACCCAGTACTTC
CDR3aa: CSAGLAGVETQYF

v_gene: TRBV9
d_gene: TRBD1
abundance: few
j_gene: TRBJ2-7
CDR3nt: TGTGCCAGCAGCGTAGACTTGTCTTGGGCAGGGGGTGCCGAGCAGTACTTC
CDR3aa: CASSVDLSWAGGAEQYF

v_gene: TRBV5-1
d_gene: NA
abundance: NA
j_gene: TRBJ1-1
CDR3nt: TGCGCCAGCAGCCCCCCCGGACAGAACACTGAAGCTTTCTTT
CDR3aa: CASSPPGQNTEAFF

v_gene: TRBV12-3/TRBV12-4
d_gene: NA
abundance: NA
j_gene: TRBJ1-2
CDR3nt: TGTGCCAGCAGTTTATTTCCCGAGAGTAAACGGGGCTACACCTTC
CDR3aa: CASSLFPESKRGYTF

v_gene: TRBV29-1
d_gene: NA
abundance: NA
j_gene: TRBJ1-1
CDR3nt: TGCAGCGGCGGGAACACTGAAGCTTTCTTT
CDR3aa: CSGGNTEAFF